A single sample gave rise to the 9 T cell receptor beta chains below, sequenced in a study of identical twins. MiXCR, run by TCRdb on the 5' RACE reads, gives a single entry per CDR3 protein. The table lists around 960,000 distinct CDR3 sequences, 9% to 15% of them singletons. Another study also made use of these data, one on yellow fever vaccine responses in identical twins.

The sample comprised PBMCs. Receptors were obtained from a woman between 18 and 30 years old in good health.

This chain joins TRBV7-8 and TRBJ2-7; the D call may be TRBD1 or TRBD2 (7 bases each). The CDR3 has 13 amino acids. Germline-derived CDR1 and CDR2 are SGHVS and FQNEAQ. Trimming left V 10 bases short and J 5 bases short, with 18 bases between. For the CDR3, the DNA is TGTGCCACAGGGGGGGTGGGCATGCACGAGCAGTACGTC. It translates to CATGGVGMHEQYV.

Only a few counts were recorded for this clonotype. V gene TRBV7-8 combines with J gene TRBJ2-3; 8 nucleotides align to TRBD2. CDR3 length equals 16 residues. Germline V gives CDR1 SGHVS, CDR2 FQNEAQ. The V segment lost 4 bases and the J segment 2 bases; nucleotides outside the gene matches: 8. The CDR3 reads CASSSRSGDTTDTQYF. Written as DNA, the CDR3 is TGTGCCAGCAGCTCCCGTAGCGGGGATACCACAGATACGCAGTATTTT.

This clonotype was seen only a few times. The gene calls are TRBV5-1 and TRBJ2-1; TRBD2 agrees at 16 bases. The germline V gene has CDR1 SGHRS and CDR2 YFSETQ. CDR3 length: 16 residues. The V gene end was trimmed by 7 bases and the J gene end by 8 bases; junction bases not matched to a gene: 9. DNA of the CDR3: TGCGCCAGCGGCACCGGGACTAGCGGGAGGGCCCATGAGCAGTTCTTC. It encodes CASGTGTSGRAHEQFF.

This clonotype came up many times. The V and J genes are TRBV4-1 and TRBJ1-5; the D is unclear. V was trimmed by 1 base and J by 4 bases, leaving 5 bases between them. CDR1 is MGHRA and CDR2 is YSYEKL in the germline V gene. This CDR3 has 13 amino acids. The DNA for the CDR3 is TGCGCCAGCAGCCAAGCCGGTAATCAGCCCCAGCATTTT. Translating it yields CASSQAGNQPQHF.

This clonotype was picked up a small number of times. This chain connects TRBV5-1 to TRBJ2-2; D is uncertain. V lost 0 bases, J lost 0 bases, and 9 bases lay in between. The CDR3 covers 16 residues. Per the germline V gene, CDR1 is SGHRS and CDR2 is YFSETQ. CDR3 loop: CASSLAPDTNTGELFF. DNA of the CDR3: TGCGCCAGCAGCTTGGCCCCTGATACGAACACCGGGGAGCTGTTTTTT.

V usage is TRBV6-2 or TRBV6-3 and J usage is TRBJ1-1; 7 positions match TRBD1. Germline-derived CDR1 and CDR2 are MNHEY and SVGEGT. The CDR3 contains 15 residues. Trimming took 5 bases from V and 3 from J; bases not matched to a gene: 9. Written as DNA, the CDR3 is TGTGCCAGCAGTGACCACAGGGGCGGAGACACTGAAGCTTTCTTT. It specifies CASSDHRGGDTEAFF.

This clonotype was observed a handful of times. The V call is TRBV24-1, the J call TRBJ2-3; a weak D match, TRBD2 (6 bases). This CDR3 region has 16 residues. V lost 0 bases to trimming and J lost 6 bases, with 15 bases between them. CDR1 KGHDR and CDR2 SFDVKD come from the germline V gene. The CDR3 loop reads CATSDLGRDPRDTQYF. CDR3 nucleotides: TGTGCCACCAGTGATTTGGGGCGGGACCCACGGGATACGCAGTATTTT.

This clonotype showed up just a few times. The chain links TRBV6-5 to TRBJ2-3; possible D gene TRBD2, 7 bases. The CDR3 loop spans 14 amino acids. V was shortened by 4 bases and J by 8 bases, with 16 bases between the two germline ends. The germline V gene encodes CDR1 MNHEY and CDR2 SVGAGI. The CDR3 loop is CASSLSRGARTQYF. CDR3 DNA: TGTGCCAGCAGTTTATCCCGGGGGGCGCGTACGCAGTATTTT.

Concerning this clonotype: A clone one base away is much larger, so this may be a read error. This chain connects TRBV5-1 to TRBJ2-3, with no clear D. The germline V and J ends were trimmed by 4 bases and 4 bases, with 16 bases remaining between them. Germline V gene data show CDR1 as SGHRS and CDR2 as YFSETQ. The CDR3 sequence is 15 residues long. CDR3 sequence: CASSTGRPRPDTQYF. The DNA of the CDR3 is TGCGCCAGCAGCACCGGACGGCCTAGACCAGATACGCAGTATTTT.